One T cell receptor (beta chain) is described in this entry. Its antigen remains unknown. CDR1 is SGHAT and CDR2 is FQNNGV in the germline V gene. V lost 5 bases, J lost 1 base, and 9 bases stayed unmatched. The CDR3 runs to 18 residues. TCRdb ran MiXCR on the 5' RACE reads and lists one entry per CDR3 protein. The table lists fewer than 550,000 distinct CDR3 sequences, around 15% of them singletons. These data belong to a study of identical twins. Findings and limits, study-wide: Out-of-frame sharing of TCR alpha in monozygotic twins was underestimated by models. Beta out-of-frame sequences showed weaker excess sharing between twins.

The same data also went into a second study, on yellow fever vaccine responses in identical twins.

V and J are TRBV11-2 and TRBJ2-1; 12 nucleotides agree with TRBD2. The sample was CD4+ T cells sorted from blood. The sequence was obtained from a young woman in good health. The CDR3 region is CASSGPSGGADSYNEQFF. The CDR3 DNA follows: TGTGCCAGCAGCGGACCTAGCGGGGGGGCCGATTCCTACAATGAGCAGTTCTTC.